The clone carrying this T cell receptor (beta chain) appeared many times. Its antigen is undetermined. This sample was included in a study of T cell repertoires in cytomegalovirus infection. The wider study: TCR beta signatures that were public indicated CMV infection and matching HLA type.

TCRdb itself ran the reads through MiXCR, one entry per CDR3 protein. The data show a few hundred thousand distinct CDR3 sequences, about 13% seen once. Regarding the study as a whole: Of the TCR beta families, the public ones yielded a cumulative frequency that identified carriers of CMV plus the relevant HLA. Ex vivo responses were dominated by HLA-C-restricted CMV-specific TCR beta clonotypes.

CDR1 is SGHKS, CDR2 YYEKEE, per germline (reference sequence). V was pared by 0 bases and J by 14 bases, with 21 bases between. This CDR3 is 15 amino acids long. The TCR sequence derives from a human donor in good health (CMV status not recorded). Some clones in this sample may be carry-over from other donors' samples. The chain couples TRBV5-5 to TRBJ2-1; D assignment may be TRBD1 or TRBD2 (6 bases each). Specimen: PBMCs. The CDR3 sequence is CASSLARGPRVVEFF. The CDR3 DNA reads as TGTGCCAGCAGCTTGGCCCGGGGGCCCCGAGTAGTGGAGTTCTTC.